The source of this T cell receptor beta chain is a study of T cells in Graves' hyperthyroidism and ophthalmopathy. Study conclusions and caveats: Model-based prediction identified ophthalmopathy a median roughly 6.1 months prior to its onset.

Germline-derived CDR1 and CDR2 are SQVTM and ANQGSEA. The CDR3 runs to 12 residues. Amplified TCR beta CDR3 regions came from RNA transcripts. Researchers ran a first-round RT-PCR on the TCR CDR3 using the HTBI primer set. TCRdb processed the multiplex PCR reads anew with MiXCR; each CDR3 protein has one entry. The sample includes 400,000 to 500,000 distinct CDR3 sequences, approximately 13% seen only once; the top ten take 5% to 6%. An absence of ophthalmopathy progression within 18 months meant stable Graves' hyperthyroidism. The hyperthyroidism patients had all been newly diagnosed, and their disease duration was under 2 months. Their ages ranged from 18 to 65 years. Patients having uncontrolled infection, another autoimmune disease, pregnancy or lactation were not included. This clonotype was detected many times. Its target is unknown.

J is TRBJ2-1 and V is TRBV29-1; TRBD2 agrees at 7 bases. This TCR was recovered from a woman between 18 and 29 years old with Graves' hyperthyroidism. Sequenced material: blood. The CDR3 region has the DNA TGCACCGGGACTAACCCCTACAATGAGCAGTTCTTC. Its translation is CTGTNPYNEQFF.